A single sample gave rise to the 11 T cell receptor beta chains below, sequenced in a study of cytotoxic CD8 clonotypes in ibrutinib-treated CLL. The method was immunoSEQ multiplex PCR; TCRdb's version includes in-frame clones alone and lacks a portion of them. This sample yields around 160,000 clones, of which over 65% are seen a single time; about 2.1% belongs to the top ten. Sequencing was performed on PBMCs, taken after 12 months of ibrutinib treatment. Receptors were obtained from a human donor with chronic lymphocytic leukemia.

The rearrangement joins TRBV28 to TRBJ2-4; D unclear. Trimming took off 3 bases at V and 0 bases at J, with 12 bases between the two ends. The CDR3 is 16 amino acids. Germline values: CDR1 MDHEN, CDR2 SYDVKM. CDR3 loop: CASSFQASIAKNIQYF. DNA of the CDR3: TGTGCCAGCAGTTTTCAGGCCTCTATAGCCAAAAACATTCAGTACTTC.

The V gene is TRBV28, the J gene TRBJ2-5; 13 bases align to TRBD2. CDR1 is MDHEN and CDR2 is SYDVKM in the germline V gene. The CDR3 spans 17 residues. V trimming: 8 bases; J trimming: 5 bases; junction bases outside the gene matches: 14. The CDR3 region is CASLSAGLAGFLETQYF. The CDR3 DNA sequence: TGTGCCAGCCTTTCAGCGGGACTAGCGGGATTTTTGGAGACCCAGTACTTC.

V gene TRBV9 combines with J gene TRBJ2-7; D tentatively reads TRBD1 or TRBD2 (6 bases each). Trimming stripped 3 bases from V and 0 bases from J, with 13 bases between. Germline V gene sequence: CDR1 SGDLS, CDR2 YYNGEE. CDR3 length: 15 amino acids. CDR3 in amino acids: CASSGGGSFSYEQYF. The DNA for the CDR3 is TGTGCCAGCAGCGGAGGGGGGTCTTTCTCCTACGAGCAGTACTTC.

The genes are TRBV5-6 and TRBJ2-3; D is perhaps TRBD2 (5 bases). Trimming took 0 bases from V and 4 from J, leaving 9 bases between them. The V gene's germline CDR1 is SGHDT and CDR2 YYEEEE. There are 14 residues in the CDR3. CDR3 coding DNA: TGTGCCAGCAGCTTGGCGGCTAGCTCAGATACGCAGTATTTT. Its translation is CASSLAASSDTQYF.

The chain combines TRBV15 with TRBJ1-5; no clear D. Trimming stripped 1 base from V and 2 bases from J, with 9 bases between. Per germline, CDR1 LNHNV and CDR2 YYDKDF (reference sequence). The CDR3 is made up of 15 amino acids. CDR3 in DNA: TGTGCCACCAGCAGAGGCATGGTCGGCAATCAGCCCCAGCATTTT. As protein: CATSRGMVGNQPQHF.

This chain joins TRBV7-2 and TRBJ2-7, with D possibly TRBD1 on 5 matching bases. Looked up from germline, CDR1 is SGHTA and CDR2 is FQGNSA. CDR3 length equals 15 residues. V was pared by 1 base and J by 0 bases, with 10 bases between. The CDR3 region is CASSLVRGSSYEQYF. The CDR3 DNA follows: TGTGCCAGCAGCTTAGTTAGGGGAAGCTCCTACGAGCAGTACTTC.

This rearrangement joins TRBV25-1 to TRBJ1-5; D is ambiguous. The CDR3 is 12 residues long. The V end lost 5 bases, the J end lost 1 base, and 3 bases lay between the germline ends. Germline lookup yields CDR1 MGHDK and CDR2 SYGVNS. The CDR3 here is CASSLSNQPQHF. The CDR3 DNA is TGTGCCAGCAGTTTGAGCAATCAGCCCCAGCATTTT. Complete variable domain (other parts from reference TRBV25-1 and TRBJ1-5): EADIYQTPRYLVIGTGKKITLECSQTMGHDKMYWYQQDPGMELHLIHYSYGVNSTEKGDLSSESTVSRIRTEHFPLTLESARPSHTSQYLCASSLSNQPQHFGDGTRLSIL.

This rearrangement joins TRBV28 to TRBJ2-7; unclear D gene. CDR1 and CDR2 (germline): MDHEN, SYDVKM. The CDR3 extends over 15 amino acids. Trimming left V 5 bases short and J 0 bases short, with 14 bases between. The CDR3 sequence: CASSAGWPSSYEQYF. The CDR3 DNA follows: TGTGCCAGCAGTGCCGGGTGGCCCTCCTCCTACGAGCAGTACTTC.

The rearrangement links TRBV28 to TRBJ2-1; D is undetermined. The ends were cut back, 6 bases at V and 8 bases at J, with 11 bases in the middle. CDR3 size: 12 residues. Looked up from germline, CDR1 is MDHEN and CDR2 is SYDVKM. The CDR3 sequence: CASSSRRDEQFF. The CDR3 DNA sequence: TGTGCCAGCAGCTCCCGTCGGGATGAGCAGTTCTTC.

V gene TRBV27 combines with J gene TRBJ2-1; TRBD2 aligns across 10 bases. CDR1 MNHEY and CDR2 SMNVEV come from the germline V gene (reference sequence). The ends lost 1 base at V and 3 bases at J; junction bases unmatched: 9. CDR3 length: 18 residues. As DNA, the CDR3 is TGTGCCAGCAGTTTATTGTCAGTTCGGACTAGCGGCTACAATGAGCAGTTCTTC. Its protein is CASSLLSVRTSGYNEQFF.

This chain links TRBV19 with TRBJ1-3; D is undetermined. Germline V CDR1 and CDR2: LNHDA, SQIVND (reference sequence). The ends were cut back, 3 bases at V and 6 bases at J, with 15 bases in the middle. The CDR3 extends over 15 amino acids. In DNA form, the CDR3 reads TGTGCCAGTAGTATCGTACAAGGGCACGAAAACACCATATATTTT. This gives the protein CASSIVQGHENTIYF.